This T cell receptor (beta chain) emerged from a study of metastatic and nonmetastatic thyroid tumors. On the study more broadly: The comparison covered peripheral blood and tumor or nodule tissue in malignant and benign thyroid patients. General study findings and limits: The reported finding was significantly higher TCR beta diversity in malignant thyroid tumors relative to benign nodules, in blood and tumor.

Points on this clone: The antigen is undetermined.

Patients had received no treatment of any kind before thyroid surgery. In the original processing: Built for papillary thyroid cancer, a distant-metastasis classifier drew on CDR3 differences across clinicopathological groups. TCRdb reanalyzed the PCR reads with MiXCR. These V and J calls derive from TCRdb rather than the authors' analysis. In the table there are more than 25,000 clones, about 26% of which are singletons. Sequenced sample: blood. The TCR comes from a female donor with papillary thyroid cancer or a benign thyroid nodule (not recorded which). Some clones in this sample may be carry-over from other donors' samples.

CDR3 in amino acids: CASSEFGQESSPLHF. In DNA, the CDR3 is TGTGCCAGCAGTGAATTCGGTCAGGAGAGTTCACCCCTCCACTTT. The genes are TRBV6-1 and TRBJ1-6; D remains unclear. With 2 bases removed from V and 9 bases from J, the gap between germline ends came to 14 bases. The CDR3 sequence is 15 residues long. Germline CDR1 reads MNHNS; CDR2 reads SASEGT.